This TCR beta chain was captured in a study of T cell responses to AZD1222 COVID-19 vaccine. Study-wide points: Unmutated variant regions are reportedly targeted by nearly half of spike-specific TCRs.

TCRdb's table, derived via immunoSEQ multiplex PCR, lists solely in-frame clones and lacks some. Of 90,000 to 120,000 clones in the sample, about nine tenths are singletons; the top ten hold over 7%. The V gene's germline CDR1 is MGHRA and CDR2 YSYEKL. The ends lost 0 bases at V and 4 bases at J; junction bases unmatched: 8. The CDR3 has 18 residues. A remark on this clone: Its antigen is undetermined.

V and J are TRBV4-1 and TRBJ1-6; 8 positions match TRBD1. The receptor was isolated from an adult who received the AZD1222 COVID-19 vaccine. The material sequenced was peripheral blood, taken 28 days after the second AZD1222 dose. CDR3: CASSQDGGDRRYNSPLHF. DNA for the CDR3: TGCGCCAGCAGCCAAGATGGAGGGGACAGGCGATATAATTCACCCCTCCACTTT.